This entry lists 25 T cell receptor beta chains sequenced from one sample in a study of blood T cell repertoires in COVID-19. Libraries were prepared by immunoSEQ multiplex PCR; TCRdb keeps only in-frame clonotypes and omits some of them. The sample includes under 95,000 clones, about four fifths of them seen just once. The source material was peripheral blood. These receptors were obtained from a woman between 65 and 79 years old with acute or convalescent COVID-19.

The genes are TRBV27 and TRBJ2-3, with D perhaps matching TRBD2 (6 bases). Deletions cut 4 bases from V and 2 bases from J, with 16 bases between. CDR1 is MNHEY, CDR2 SMNVEV, per germline (reference sequence). CDR3 length: 16 residues. DNA for the CDR3: TGTGCCAGCAGTTCCCCCACGGGGGAATACACAGATACGCAGTATTTT. Encoded protein: CASSSPTGEYTDTQYF.

The chain combines TRBV4-2 with TRBJ1-2; 11 positions agree with TRBD1. The germline V gene encodes CDR1 LGHNA and CDR2 YNFKEQ. CDR3 length: 14 amino acids. Losses at the gene ends were 3 bases for V and 5 bases for J; bases not matched to a gene: 2. The CDR3 here is CASSQDRGQYGYTF. Here the CDR3 DNA reads TGTGCCAGCAGCCAGGACAGGGGGCAATATGGCTACACCTTC.

The J gene is TRBJ1-2, the V gene TRBV3-1 (or the pseudogene TRBV3-2); D not certain. This CDR3 comprises 13 residues. The germline gives CDR1 LGHDT, CDR2 YNNKEL (reference sequence). Trimming cost V 0 bases and J 8 bases, with 10 bases left between them. CDR3 amino acids: CASSQDLFVGYTF. The DNA for the CDR3 is TGTGCCAGCAGCCAAGATTTGTTCGTAGGCTACACCTTC.

The J gene is TRBJ2-3, the V gene TRBV6-5; possible D gene TRBD2, 6 bases. Germline V gene lookup returns CDR1 MNHEY and CDR2 SVGAGI. The ends were cut back, 4 bases at V and 1 base at J, with 15 bases in the middle. This CDR3 is built from 16 residues. The CDR3 sequence is CASSSFRIAGTDTQYF. In DNA, the CDR3 is TGTGCCAGCAGTTCATTCCGGATAGCGGGCACAGATACGCAGTATTTT.

CDR3 region: CASSLRYSANTGELFF. The CDR3 nucleotides are TGCGCCAGCAGCCTCCGATACTCCGCGAACACCGGGGAGCTGTTTTTT. This chain joins TRBV5-1 and TRBJ2-2; D is ambiguous. The germline V gene has CDR1 SGHRS and CDR2 YFSETQ. This CDR3 is built from 16 residues. Trimming took 4 bases from V and 0 from J, leaving 13 bases between them.

The V call is TRBV18, the J call TRBJ2-5, with a possible D match to TRBD2 (6 bases). V lost 1 base, J lost 6 bases, and 15 bases lay in between. Germline V gene lookup returns CDR1 KGHSH and CDR2 LQKENI. The CDR3 is 15 amino acids. In nucleotides, the CDR3 is TGTGCCAGCTCACCACAGGGACTCCCCCGGAAGACCCAGTACTTC. It codes for CASSPQGLPRKTQYF.

The CDR3 sequence is CASSRTAGPYNEQFF. The CDR3, as DNA: TGTGCCAGCAGTAGGACCGCGGGCCCCTACAATGAGCAGTTCTTC. The chain has TRBV27 and TRBJ2-1, with a possible D match to TRBD2 (5 bases). The CDR3 spans 15 residues. Germline V gene lookup returns CDR1 MNHEY and CDR2 SMNVEV (reference sequence). V lost 5 bases and J 2 bases, leaving 13 bases between the germline ends.

This clone was seen more than once but under ten times. The chain recombines TRBV14 with TRBJ2-3; D is ambiguous. CDR1 is SGHDN, CDR2 FVKESK, per germline. This CDR3 has 13 residues. With 0 bases removed from V and 10 bases from J, the gap between germline ends came to 11 bases. CDR3 region: CASSQDMVGPQYF. CDR3 nucleotide sequence: TGTGCCAGCAGCCAAGACATGGTCGGTCCGCAGTATTTT.

CDR3 nucleotide sequence: TGTGCCTGGAGTGTACTAGGCAGTAGCGGCAATCAGCCCCAGCATTTT. Its translation is CAWSVLGSSGNQPQHF. This sequence joins TRBV30 and TRBJ1-5; no clear D. Per the germline V gene, CDR1 is GTSNPN and CDR2 is SVGIG (reference sequence). The CDR3 runs to 16 residues. V was cut by 0 bases and J by 2 bases, with 14 bases left in between. The full variable domain, in which reference TRBV30 and TRBJ1-5 provide the parts outside the CDR3, is SQTIHQWPATLVQPVGSPLSLECTVEGTSNPNLYWYRQAAGRGLQLLFYSVGIGQISSEVPQNLSASRPQDRQFILSSKKLLLSDSGFYLCAWSVLGSSGNQPQHFGDGTRLSIL.

V gene TRBV7-9 combines with J gene TRBJ1-6; possible D gene TRBD1, 6 bases. The CDR3 spans 12 residues. Germline values: CDR1 SEHNR, CDR2 FQNEAQ (reference sequence). Trimming cost V 8 bases and J 9 bases, with 11 bases left between them. CDR3 region: CASGGGGSPLHF. In DNA, the CDR3 is TGTGCCAGCGGGGGCGGAGGTTCACCCCTCCACTTT.

This rearrangement joins TRBV12-5 to TRBJ1-6; tentatively, D is TRBD1 (5 bases). In germline, CDR1 is LGHNT, CDR2 FRNRAP. This CDR3 region has 12 residues. Trimming took off 1 base at V and 14 bases at J, with 9 bases between the two ends. Written as DNA, the CDR3 is TGTGCTAGTGGTTTGGACGGGGGTACCCTCCACTTT. Residues: CASGLDGGTLHF.

The rearrangement uses TRBV5-1 and TRBJ1-1; D perhaps matches TRBD1 (6 bases). Germline lookup yields CDR1 SGHRS and CDR2 YFSETQ. This CDR3 has 13 amino acids. The ends were cut back, 4 bases at V and 5 bases at J, with 12 bases in the middle. CDR3: CASSPQGTTEAFF. The CDR3 DNA reads TGCGCCAGCAGCCCCCAGGGGACAACTGAAGCTTTCTTT.

This clone has just a few counts. J is TRBJ1-5 and V is TRBV7-9, with 7 bases fitting TRBD1. The trim removed 0 bases at V and 3 bases at J, leaving 2 bases unmatched. This CDR3 is 15 amino acids long. The germline V gene has CDR1 SEHNR and CDR2 FQNEAQ (reference sequence). CDR3 in amino acids: CASSLAGTANQPQHF. CDR3 DNA: TGTGCCAGCAGCTTAGCGGGGACAGCCAATCAGCCCCAGCATTTT. The full variable domain, in which reference TRBV7-9 and TRBJ1-5 provide the parts outside the CDR3, is DTGVSQNPRHKITKRGQNVTFRCDPISEHNRLYWYRQTLGQGPEFLTYFQNEAQLEKSRLLSDRFSAERPKGSFSTLEIQRTEQGDSAMYLCASSLAGTANQPQHFGDGTRLSIL.

The sample holds one count of this clone. V is TRBV5-1 and J is TRBJ1-1; no clear D. Germline V gene sequence: CDR1 SGHRS, CDR2 YFSETQ. V dropped 5 bases and J dropped 3 bases, with 5 bases sitting between them. The CDR3 covers 11 residues. The CDR3 DNA is TGCGCCAGCAGGCGGGACACTGAAGCTTTCTTT. It specifies CASRRDTEAFF.

V is TRBV7-2 and J is TRBJ2-3; no firm D call. Germline lookup yields CDR1 SGHTA and CDR2 FQGNSA. CDR3 length: 13 residues. Trimming stripped 4 bases from V and 4 bases from J, with 9 bases between. The CDR3 region is CASSWSEADTQYF. The CDR3 DNA follows: TGTGCCAGCAGCTGGTCTGAGGCAGATACGCAGTATTTT. Looking up the rest from reference TRBV7-2 and TRBJ2-3 gives the full variable domain: GAGVSQSPSNKVTEKGKDVELRCDPISGHTALYWYRQSLGQGLEFLIYFQGNSAPDKSGLPSDRFSAERTGGSVSTLTIQRTQQEDSAVYLCASSWSEADTQYFGPGTRLTVL.

This sequence joins TRBV9 and TRBJ2-1, with 10 bases aligning to TRBD2. The CDR3 has 16 amino acids. CDR1 is SGDLS and CDR2 is YYNGEE in the germline V gene. V gave up 4 bases and J gave up 8 bases; unmatched junction bases: 12. CDR3 nucleotide sequence: TGTGCCAGCAGCTGGCGAAGCGGGGGGGCCTGGGATGAGCAGTTCTTC. The encoded protein is CASSWRSGGAWDEQFF.

The chain has TRBV18 and TRBJ2-2; D call uncertain. Germline V gene sequence: CDR1 KGHSH, CDR2 LQKENI. The CDR3 length is 14 residues. With 1 base removed from V and 5 bases from J, the gap between germline ends came to 8 bases. Here the CDR3 reads CASSPRLETGELFF. CDR3 sequence (DNA): TGTGCCAGCTCACCACGGTTGGAGACCGGGGAGCTGTTTTTT.

The rearrangement joins TRBV10-3 to TRBJ1-5; D call uncertain. This CDR3 comprises 13 residues. Between the trimmed V and J ends, which lost 8 bases and 4 bases, there was a span of 12 bases. CDR1 and CDR2 (germline): ENHRY, SYGVKD. CDR3 residues: CAIGGSVNQPQHF. DNA of the CDR3: TGTGCCATCGGAGGCTCGGTAAATCAGCCCCAGCATTTT.

The chain joins TRBV6-1 to TRBJ2-7; TRBD1 matches 9 bases. The junction had 2 bases not matched to a gene; V was cut back by 0 bases and J by 2 bases. CDR1 MNHNS and CDR2 SASEGT come from the germline V gene. The CDR3 spans 15 residues. The CDR3 nucleotides are TGTGCCAGCAGTGAAGCCGGGACAGGGACCTACGAGCAGTACTTC. Encoded protein: CASSEAGTGTYEQYF.

This CDR3 is CASSRSPGQGGEQFF. The CDR3 DNA follows: TGCGCCAGCAGCCGGAGCCCAGGCCAGGGGGGTGAGCAGTTCTTC. The chain joins TRBV5-1 to TRBJ2-1; a possible D gene is TRBD1 (7 bases). The V gene lost 4 bases and the J gene lost 9 bases, with 20 bases spanning the gap. Germline V gene sequence: CDR1 SGHRS, CDR2 YFSETQ. CDR3 length: 15 residues.

This chain connects TRBV10-2 to TRBJ2-2, with 8 bases identical to TRBD2. The germline V gene has CDR1 WSHSY and CDR2 SAAADI. This CDR3 is 17 amino acids long. Trimming at V came to 3 bases and at J to 1 base, leaving 7 bases not matched to a gene. CDR3 coding DNA: TGCGCCAGCAGTGAAATTAGCGGGGCCGGGAACACCGGGGAGCTGTTTTTT. Translating gives CASSEISGAGNTGELFF.

CDR3 bases: TGTGCCAGCAGCTTAGCACTCACCGGGGAGCTGTTTTTT. Protein sequence: CASSLALTGELFF. This sequence joins TRBV7-8 and TRBJ2-2, with D hard to call. Trimming cost V 0 bases and J 4 bases, with 3 bases left between them. This CDR3 contains 13 residues. The V gene's germline CDR1 is SGHVS and CDR2 FQNEAQ.

The genes are TRBV5-5 and TRBJ2-3, with D perhaps matching TRBD1 (6 bases). Trimming stripped 5 bases from V and 2 bases from J, with 12 bases between. Germline values: CDR1 SGHKS, CDR2 YYEKEE (reference sequence). The CDR3 is 14 amino acids. The CDR3 sequence is CASSQGQLTDTQYF. In DNA, the CDR3 is TGTGCCAGCAGTCAGGGACAACTCACAGATACGCAGTATTTT.

The J gene is TRBJ2-1, the V gene TRBV10-2, with D perhaps TRBD1 (5 bases). CDR3 length: 11 residues. CDR1 WSHSY and CDR2 SAAADI come from the germline V gene. V lost 7 bases and J lost 11, with 12 bases in between. The CDR3, as DNA: TGCGCCAGCACCCAGGACACCAAGCAGTTCTTC. It translates to CASTQDTKQFF.

This clone was found a few times. The rearrangement joins TRBV19 to TRBJ1-5, with a possible D match to TRBD1 (6 bases). The CDR3 totals 17 residues. V gave up 3 bases and J gave up 8 bases, with 23 bases separating them. Per germline, CDR1 LNHDA and CDR2 SQIVND (reference sequence). CDR3 nucleotide sequence: TGTGCCAGTAGTATCCCGACAGGCGGGCGGGGGGGTGAGCCCCAGCATTTT. This encodes CASSIPTGGRGGEPQHF.